This T cell receptor beta chain is drawn from a study of T cell changes during pregnancy in multiple sclerosis. The CDR3 extends over 12 amino acids. V was clipped by 1 base and J by 8 bases, with 8 bases between them. Looked up from germline, CDR1 is SGHTA and CDR2 is FQGNSA. Method: immunoSEQ multiplex PCR; TCRdb's copy keeps in-frame clones and lacks some. The table shows about 46,000 clones, with approximately 90% occurring only once. The clonotype comes from a female donor with multiple sclerosis, enrolled in a pregnancy study. The genes are TRBV7-2 and TRBJ1-2, with a possible D match to TRBD1 (5 bases). The sample consisted of CD4+ T cells from peripheral blood mononuclear cells, taken after pregnancy. CDR3 DNA: TGTGCCAGCAGCTTAGTAGGGGAAGGCTACACCTTC. Translation gives CASSLVGEGYTF.